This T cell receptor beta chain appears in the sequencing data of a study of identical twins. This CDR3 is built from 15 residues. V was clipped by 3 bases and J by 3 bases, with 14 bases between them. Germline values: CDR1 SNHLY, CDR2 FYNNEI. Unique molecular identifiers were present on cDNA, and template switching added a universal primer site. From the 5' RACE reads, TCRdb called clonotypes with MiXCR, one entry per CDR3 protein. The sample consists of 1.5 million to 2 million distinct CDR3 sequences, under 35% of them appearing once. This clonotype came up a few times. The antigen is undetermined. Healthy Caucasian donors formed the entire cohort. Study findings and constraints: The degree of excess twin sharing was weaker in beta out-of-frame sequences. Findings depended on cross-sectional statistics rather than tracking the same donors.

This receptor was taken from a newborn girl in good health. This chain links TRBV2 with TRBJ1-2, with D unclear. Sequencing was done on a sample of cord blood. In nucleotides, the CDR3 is TGTGCCAGCAGTGACCCTCCAGGAGGATACTATGGCTACACCTTC. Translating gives CASSDPPGGYYGYTF.